This T cell receptor (beta chain) was documented in a study of PD-1 blockade in classical Hodgkin lymphoma. This CDR3 is built from 15 residues. The ends lost 6 bases at V and 3 bases at J; junction bases unmatched: 8. Points from the study as a whole: The authors excluded patients who started nivolumab under 1 year after ASCT.

Assay: immunoSEQ multiplex PCR; the TCRdb copy retains only in-frame clones and omits some. The table includes roughly 26,000 clones, around 86% detected once. Regarding this clone: The antigen is unknown.

Brentuximab vedotin exposure varied, and every patient relapsed after autologous stem cell transplantation. The V gene is TRBV23-1, the J gene TRBJ2-3; TRBD1 matches at 8 bases. TRBV23-1 is assigned to the ORF class and has an uncertain function. This clonotype was sampled from a human donor with classical Hodgkin lymphoma. This specimen consisted of peripheral blood mononuclear cells (PBMCs), obtained at baseline. The chain's CDR3 is CASRGTGSPTDTQYF. CDR3 DNA: TGCGCCAGCAGGGGGACAGGCTCCCCGACAGATACGCAGTATTTT.